The entry that follows covers one T cell receptor beta chain sequence. The antigen is not known. The record originates from a study of cytomegalovirus exposure and HLA in healthy donors. Overall study context: Among roughly 190 million T cells, an earlier analysis found approximately 110 million unique TCR beta sequences. Of 350 to 400 genotyped donors, roughly 80% grouped in the Caucasian-associated ancestry cluster. Points from the study as a whole: When the data were analyzed later, several of the most significant clusters appeared to be linked to common viral pathogens. When a later analysis compared HLA-associated TCR beta chains with equally common others, the HLA-associated chains turned out to be more clonally expanded and to have lower generation probabilities.

This CDR3 is 13 amino acids long. V was pared by 8 bases and J by 1 base, with 4 bases of the junction left unmatched. CDR1 and CDR2 (germline): SNHLY, FYNNEI. Primers: 60 Vbeta forward and 13 Jbeta reverse. Profiled with immunoSEQ multiplex PCR; TCRdb holds only in-frame clones, not every one. Of 200,000 to 250,000 clones listed, 70% to 85% are singletons. The sample comprised PBMCs. The receptor's source is a woman aged 40 to 49 in good health and CMV-seronegative. The rearrangement links TRBV2 to TRBJ2-5, with 7 bases fitting TRBD1. As DNA, the CDR3 is TGTGCCAGCGTCCGACAGGGCCAAGAGACCCAGTACTTC. Translating it yields CASVRQGQETQYF.